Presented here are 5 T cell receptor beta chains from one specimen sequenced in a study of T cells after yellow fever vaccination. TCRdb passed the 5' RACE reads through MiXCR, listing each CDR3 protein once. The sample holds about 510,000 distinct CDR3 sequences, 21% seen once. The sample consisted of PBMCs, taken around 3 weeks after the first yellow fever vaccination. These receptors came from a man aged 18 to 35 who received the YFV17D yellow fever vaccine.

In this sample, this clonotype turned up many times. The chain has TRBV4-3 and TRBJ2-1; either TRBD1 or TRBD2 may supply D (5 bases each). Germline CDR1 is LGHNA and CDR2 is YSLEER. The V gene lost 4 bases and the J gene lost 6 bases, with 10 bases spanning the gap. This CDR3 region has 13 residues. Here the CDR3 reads CASSLGTFNEQFF. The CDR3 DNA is TGCGCCAGCAGCCTTGGGACCTTCAATGAGCAGTTCTTC.

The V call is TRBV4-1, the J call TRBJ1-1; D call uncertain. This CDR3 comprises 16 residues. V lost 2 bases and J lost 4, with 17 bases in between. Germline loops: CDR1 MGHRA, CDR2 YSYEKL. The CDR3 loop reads CASSQPTPDLGTEAFF. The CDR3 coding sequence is TGCGCCAGCAGCCAACCGACTCCCGACTTGGGCACTGAAGCTTTCTTT.

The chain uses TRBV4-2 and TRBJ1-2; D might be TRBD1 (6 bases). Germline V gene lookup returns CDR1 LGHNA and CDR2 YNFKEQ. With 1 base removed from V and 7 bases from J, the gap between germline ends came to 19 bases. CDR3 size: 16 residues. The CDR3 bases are TGTGCCAGCAGCCAAGGTTCAGGGGTCGATAGAGCTGGCTACACCTTC. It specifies CASSQGSGVDRAGYTF.

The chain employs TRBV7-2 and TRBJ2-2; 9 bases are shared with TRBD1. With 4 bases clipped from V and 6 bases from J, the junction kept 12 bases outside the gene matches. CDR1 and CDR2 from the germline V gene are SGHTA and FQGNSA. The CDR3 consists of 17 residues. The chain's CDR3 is CASSSSVGTGWPGELFF. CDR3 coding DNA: TGTGCCAGCAGCTCGTCAGTCGGGACAGGGTGGCCCGGGGAGCTGTTTTTT.

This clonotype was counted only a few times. The CDR3 bases are TGCAGTGCTACCTGGCGGCGGGGCCATCTCCACTTT. Translation: CSATWRRGHLHF. The chain is built from TRBV20-1 and TRBJ1-6; D may be TRBD1 (5 bases). Germline CDR1 DFQATT, CDR2 SNEGSKA (reference sequence). This CDR3 region has 12 residues. The ends were cut back, 4 bases at V and 16 bases at J, with 17 bases in the middle.